Below, 11 T cell receptor beta chains from the same sample are listed, as sequenced in a study of cytomegalovirus exposure and HLA in healthy donors. This table comes from immunoSEQ multiplex PCR, and its TCRdb copy is limited to in-frame clones, with some not included. The table lists roughly 180,000 clones, roughly 84% of them singletons, with more than 6.5% in the top ten. Material for sequencing was PBMCs. The receptors here all came from a man younger than 30 in good health and CMV-seropositive.

This clone came up once. V is TRBV5-1 and J is TRBJ2-7; 9 bases line up with TRBD1. CDR1 SGHRS and CDR2 YFSETQ come from the germline V gene. The CDR3 consists of 13 residues. With V trimmed by 6 bases and J by 3 bases, 4 bases remained unmatched. CDR3 DNA sequence: TGCGCCAGCACCCTGACAGGGGGCTACGAGCAGTACTTC. It is translated as CASTLTGGYEQYF.

The chain carries TRBV15 and TRBJ2-5; D call uncertain. Germline V gene lookup returns CDR1 LNHNV and CDR2 YYDKDF (reference sequence). The CDR3 runs to 11 residues. Between the trimmed V and J ends, which lost 8 bases and 7 bases, there was a span of 11 bases. CDR3 sequence reads: CATLASSTQYF. The CDR3 DNA follows: TGTGCCACCCTGGCCTCGTCGACCCAGTACTTC. Combining the CDR3 with reference TRBV15 and TRBJ2-5 gives the whole variable domain DAMVIQNPRYQVTQFGKPVTLSCSQTLNHNVMYWYQQKSSQAPKLLFHYYDKDFNNEADTPDNFQSRRPNTSFCFLDIRSPGLGDTAMYLCATLASSTQYFGPGTRLLVL.

Of note for this clone: This same CDR3 is encoded by further DNA sequences in the sample. The chain carries TRBV9 and TRBJ2-7; 7 bases fit TRBD2. Germline loops: CDR1 SGDLS, CDR2 YYNGEE. J gave up 0 bases and V 0 bases, and 3 bases lay outside the gene matches. There are 15 residues in the CDR3. The DNA of the CDR3 is TGTGCCAGCAGCGTAGGGCTAGCGGACTCCTACGAGCAGTACTTC. This sequence encodes CASSVGLADSYEQYF.

The chain employs TRBV6-1 and TRBJ1-2, with D hard to call. The CDR3 contains 15 residues. Germline V gene lookup returns CDR1 MNHNS and CDR2 SASEGT. Trimming removed 7 bases from V and 4 bases from J, with 19 bases in between. The CDR3 loop reads CASTRGLDKFYGYTF. Here the CDR3 DNA reads TGTGCCAGCACCCGAGGGTTAGACAAGTTCTATGGCTACACCTTC.

The CDR3 protein is CASRTRGGPYEQYF. The DNA of the CDR3 is TGTGCCAGCAGGACGAGGGGAGGGCCCTACGAGCAGTACTTC. This rearrangement joins TRBV5-4 to TRBJ2-7, with 7 bases aligning to TRBD2. Germline trimming cut 5 bases from V and 2 bases from J; bases unmatched to any gene: 7. The CDR3 is 14 residues long. CDR1 and CDR2 from the germline V gene are SGHNT and YYREEE (reference sequence).

The V and J genes are TRBV28 and TRBJ2-1; TRBD2 aligns across 10 bases. Trimming cost V 6 bases and J 5 bases; bases outside gene matches: 10. This CDR3 is 16 amino acids long. CDR1 MDHEN and CDR2 SYDVKM come from the germline V gene. This CDR3 reads CASRTLAGGLNNEQFF. The CDR3 bases are TGTGCCAGCAGAACCTTAGCGGGAGGCCTCAACAATGAGCAGTTCTTC.

The V gene is TRBV5-1, the J gene TRBJ2-3; D is unresolved. The germline CDR1 and CDR2 sequences are SGHRS and YFSETQ. V was cut by 0 bases and J by 0 bases, with 8 bases left in between. This CDR3 comprises 15 residues. The CDR3 loop reads CASSLDYLSTDTQYF. The CDR3 nucleotides are TGCGCCAGCAGCTTGGACTACCTGAGCACAGATACGCAGTATTTT.

V and J are TRBV30 and TRBJ1-2; TRBD1 matches 7 bases. CDR1 GTSNPN and CDR2 SVGIG come from the germline V gene (reference sequence). The V gene end was trimmed by 5 bases and the J gene end by 7 bases; junction bases not matched to a gene: 10. There are 13 residues in the CDR3. The CDR3 sequence is CAWADRDRTGYTF. The CDR3 nucleotides are TGTGCCTGGGCAGACAGGGACCGGACTGGCTACACCTTC.

This chain links TRBV6-5 with TRBJ2-3; D might be TRBD2 (5 bases). This CDR3 is 13 amino acids long. Germline V gene data show CDR1 as MNHEY and CDR2 as SVGAGI. The V and J ends lost 5 bases and 10 bases respectively, with 16 bases between them. CDR3 loop: CASSDHLGVSQYF. The CDR3 DNA sequence: TGTGCCAGCAGTGACCACCTCGGGGTCTCGCAGTATTTT.

The chain uses TRBV11-2 and TRBJ1-1; D remains unclear. Between the trimmed V and J ends, which lost 0 bases and 1 base, there was a span of 9 bases. There are 15 residues in the CDR3. The germline V gene encodes CDR1 SGHAT and CDR2 FQNNGV. This chain's CDR3 is CASSLEWRGNTEAFF. CDR3 nucleotides: TGTGCCAGCAGCTTAGAGTGGCGGGGGAACACTGAAGCTTTCTTT.

The chain employs TRBV6-5 and TRBJ2-5; 11 bases match TRBD1. This CDR3 has 15 residues. V trimming: 6 bases; J trimming: 5 bases; junction bases outside the gene matches: 8. Germline assignment: CDR1 MNHEY and CDR2 SVGAGI. CDR3 in amino acids: CASSTGQGARETQYF. The CDR3 DNA is TGTGCCAGCAGCACCGGACAGGGGGCTAGGGAGACCCAGTACTTC.